This T cell receptor beta chain was obtained from a study of blood T cells in healthy people across ages. This CDR3 contains 14 residues. CDR1 SGHRS and CDR2 YFSETQ come from the germline V gene. Note on this clonotype: Its ends do not fully match the called genes, so a read error is possible.

Through a sample-barcoded 5' primer and a J-beta primer mix, a second PCR was run for roughly 6 to 11 cycles. In TCRdb, the 5' RACE reads were re-called with MiXCR into one record per CDR3 protein. This table holds around 850,000 distinct CDR3 sequences, approximately 35% found once. The TCR was taken from a man aged 18 to 30 in good health. The V call is TRBV5-1, the J call TRBJ2-5; the match to TRBD2 covers 8 bases. The material sequenced was blood. CDR3 sequence reads: CASSSEAGEEAQYF. The CDR3, as DNA: TGCGCCAGCAGCTCAGAAGCGGGGGAAGAGGCCCAGTACTTC.